These 27 T cell receptor beta chains were all obtained from the same sample, sequenced in a study of blood T cells in healthy people across ages. Alongside a J-beta primer mix, a sample-barcoded 5' primer served in a second PCR lasting about 6 to 12 cycles. Each CDR3 protein gets one entry after TCRdb re-called the 5' RACE reads with MiXCR. The sample carries roughly 800,000 distinct CDR3 sequences, 36% recorded once. The sample was blood. The receptor source for this set is a man between 18 and 29 years old in good health.

This clonotype was seen a handful of times. V and J are TRBV2 and TRBJ2-3; D may be TRBD1 or TRBD2 (5 bases each). V lost 8 bases and J 0 bases, leaving 12 bases between the germline ends. The germline V gene encodes CDR1 SNHLY and CDR2 FYNNEI. The CDR3 loop spans 14 amino acids. Written as DNA, the CDR3 is TGTGCCAGCCCAGGGACGGTTAGCACAGATACGCAGTATTTT. Amino acids: CASPGTVSTDTQYF.

This chain connects TRBV7-9 to TRBJ2-7; possibly TRBD2 for D (7 bases). Trimming cost V 3 bases and J 5 bases, with 14 bases left between them. This CDR3 spans 14 amino acids. Per germline, CDR1 SEHNR and CDR2 FQNEAQ (reference sequence). CDR3 bases: TGTGCCAGCAGCTTCGACTCGGGGGGCAACGAGCAGTACTTC. Amino acids: CASSFDSGGNEQYF.

This chain joins TRBV3-1 and TRBJ1-4; 11 positions agree with TRBD1. The V and J ends lost 3 bases and 8 bases, in that order; junction bases with no gene match: 5. Per germline, CDR1 LGHDT and CDR2 YNNKEL (reference sequence). The CDR3 loop spans 15 amino acids. This CDR3 is CASSHAGTGGEKLFF. DNA for the CDR3: TGTGCCAGCAGCCATGCCGGGACAGGGGGGGAAAAACTGTTTTTT.

This clonotype occurred a few times. The rearrangement joins TRBV7-9 to TRBJ2-5; weak D call: TRBD2 (5 bases). Germline loops: CDR1 SEHNR, CDR2 FQNEAQ (reference sequence). CDR3 length: 13 amino acids. Trimming pared 1 base from V and 3 bases from J, leaving 6 bases between. The CDR3 DNA reads as TGTGCCAGCAGCTTAGACGGGGAAGAGACCCAGTACTTC. This sequence encodes CASSLDGEETQYF.

This clonotype showed up just once. The genes are TRBV5-1 and TRBJ2-1; no clear D gene. Trimming removed 1 base from V and 13 bases from J, with 18 bases in between. Germline V gene data show CDR1 as SGHRS and CDR2 as YFSETQ. The CDR3 spans 14 residues. The chain's CDR3 is CASSLSTQEETQFF. Here the CDR3 DNA reads TGCGCCAGCAGCTTGTCGACACAAGAAGAGACCCAGTTCTTC.

The table lists this clonotype with a few counts. The chain recombines TRBV7-2 with TRBJ2-1; 13 positions match TRBD2. Germline trimming cut 5 bases from V and 8 bases from J; bases unmatched to any gene: 3. Germline values: CDR1 SGHTA, CDR2 FQGNSA. This CDR3 is built from 14 residues. CDR3 DNA: TGTGCCAGCAGCCGGACTAGCGGGAGCTATGAGCAGTTCTTC. It encodes CASSRTSGSYEQFF.

This clonotype was observed a few times. The genes are TRBV6-6 and TRBJ1-2; D unresolved. Germline CDR1 MNHNY, CDR2 SVGAGI (reference sequence). The V and J ends lost 7 bases and 0 bases respectively, with 12 bases between them. This CDR3 is built from 14 residues. CDR3 residues: CASTRVAANYGYTF. DNA of the CDR3: TGTGCCAGCACAAGGGTCGCAGCTAACTATGGCTACACCTTC.

The rearrangement links TRBV15 to TRBJ2-4; D is undetermined. V gave up 0 bases and J gave up 0 bases, with 3 bases separating them. This CDR3 has 14 amino acids. From germline, CDR1 is LNHNV and CDR2 YYDKDF (reference sequence). CDR3 DNA: TGTGCCACCAGCAGAGAGCTAGCCAAAAACATTCAGTACTTC. It is translated as CATSRELAKNIQYF. The complete variable domain, with remaining parts taken from reference TRBV15 and TRBJ2-4, reads DAMVIQNPRYQVTQFGKPVTLSCSQTLNHNVMYWYQQKSSQAPKLLFHYYDKDFNNEADTPDNFQSRRPNTSFCFLDIRSPGLGDTAMYLCATSRELAKNIQYFGAGTRLSVL.

At least ten counts were recorded for this clonotype. The chain joins TRBV7-2 to TRBJ2-5; possibly TRBD1 or TRBD2 for D (5 bases each). Trimming shortened V by 1 base and J by 5 bases, and 11 bases separated the two germline ends. The germline V gene encodes CDR1 SGHTA and CDR2 FQGNSA. The CDR3 consists of 14 residues. The CDR3 is CASSLVGAEETQYF. Written as DNA, the CDR3 is TGTGCCAGCAGCTTAGTCGGGGCTGAGGAGACCCAGTACTTC.

As DNA, the CDR3 is TGCGCCAGCAGCCAAGTTCCTAGCGGGAGCGATGAGCAGTACTTC. The encoded protein is CASSQVPSGSDEQYF. This sequence joins TRBV4-1 and TRBJ2-7; TRBD2 matches at 10 bases. This CDR3 has 15 amino acids. Unmatched junction bases numbered 7, after V lost 1 base and J lost 7 bases. From germline, CDR1 is MGHRA and CDR2 YSYEKL.

CDR3 residues: CASSVADREDTQYF. Here the CDR3 DNA reads TGTGCCAGCAGCGTAGCTGACCGGGAAGATACGCAGTATTTT. This chain joins TRBV9 and TRBJ2-3, with D possibly being TRBD2 (5 bases). Trimming removed 0 bases from V and 5 bases from J, with 10 bases in between. The CDR3 is 14 amino acids. Germline CDR1 is SGDLS and CDR2 is YYNGEE.

In this sample, this clonotype turned up a few times. The chain couples TRBV29-1 to TRBJ1-2, with D maybe TRBD1 (6 bases). V was trimmed by 0 bases and J by 13 bases, leaving 27 bases between them. This CDR3 is built from 16 residues. Germline-derived CDR1 and CDR2 are SQVTM and ANQGSEA. CDR3 sequence: CSVEDPRTEGSLSSTF. Written as DNA, the CDR3 is TGCAGCGTTGAAGATCCCCGGACAGAGGGCTCATTGAGTAGCACCTTC.

J is TRBJ2-1 and V is TRBV5-1; D may correspond to TRBD1 or TRBD2 (7 bases each). Looked up from germline, CDR1 is SGHRS and CDR2 is YFSETQ. This CDR3 comprises 16 residues. V was shortened by 2 bases and J by 8 bases, with 20 bases between the two germline ends. The CDR3 region has the DNA TGCGCCAGCAGCTTTTCGGGCAGGGGGGGTCTGGATGAGCAGTTCTTC. Residues: CASSFSGRGGLDEQFF.

V gene TRBV7-8 combines with J gene TRBJ2-3; TRBD2 aligns across 7 bases. The CDR3 is 16 amino acids. Unmatched junction bases numbered 15, after V lost 8 bases and J lost 4 bases. Per the germline V gene, CDR1 is SGHVS and CDR2 is FQNEAQ. CDR3 in DNA: TGTGCCAGCCTTCCCCGGGGGAGGGCCGTATCAGATACGCAGTATTTT. Protein product: CASLPRGRAVSDTQYF.

This rearrangement joins TRBV7-2 to TRBJ2-7; possibly TRBD1 or TRBD2 for D (5 bases each). Germline V lookup: CDR1 SGHTA, CDR2 FQGNSA. The CDR3 has 15 amino acids. The V end was cut by 5 bases, the J end by 2 bases, with 16 bases between. CDR3 sequence (DNA): TGTGCCAGCAGCCAGGCGCAGGGAGTCCCCTACGAGCAGTACTTC. Translation: CASSQAQGVPYEQYF.

This clonotype was recorded at least ten times. This chain uses TRBV29-1 with TRBJ2-1; the D gene is possibly TRBD2 (6 bases). Trimming left V 6 bases short and J 0 bases short, with 18 bases between. The CDR3 totals 16 residues. Germline loops: CDR1 SQVTM, CDR2 ANQGSEA. The chain's CDR3 is CSVTWDSLDSYNEQFF. As DNA, the CDR3 is TGCAGCGTGACCTGGGACTCATTAGACTCCTACAATGAGCAGTTCTTC.

This clonotype was detected a few times. The gene calls are TRBV20-1 and TRBJ2-1; 7 nucleotides agree with TRBD2. After removal of 6 bases from V and 6 bases from J, the junction contained 2 bases not matched to a gene. CDR3 length: 11 residues. The V gene's germline CDR1 is DFQATT and CDR2 SNEGSKA (reference sequence). The CDR3 DNA follows: TGCAGTGCCGGACTAGTCAATGAGCAGTTCTTC. Amino acid sequence: CSAGLVNEQFF.

This sequence joins TRBV5-1 and TRBJ2-2, with a weak D call TRBD2 (5 bases). V lost 0 bases, J lost 5 bases, and 11 bases lay in between. Germline CDR1 SGHRS, CDR2 YFSETQ. The CDR3 has 15 residues. The CDR3 loop is CASSLDGIGTGELFF. DNA of the CDR3: TGCGCCAGCAGCTTGGACGGGATTGGGACCGGGGAGCTGTTTTTT.

This clonotype was found a few times. The chain combines TRBV15 with TRBJ2-7; no firm D call. Germline V gives CDR1 LNHNV, CDR2 YYDKDF (reference sequence). The CDR3 has 13 amino acids. V was trimmed by 8 bases and J by 1 base, leaving 12 bases between them. The CDR3 is CATSAAGSYEQYF. The CDR3 coding sequence is TGTGCCACCTCCGCGGCCGGATCCTACGAGCAGTACTTC.

This clonotype was detected many times. The chain joins TRBV4-3 to TRBJ2-3; 7 nucleotides align to TRBD1. In germline, CDR1 is LGHNA, CDR2 YSLEER. V was pared by 5 bases and J by 0 bases, with 2 bases of the junction left unmatched. The CDR3 extends over 14 amino acids. CDR3 residues: CASSTDRSTDTQYF. Here the CDR3 DNA reads TGCGCCAGCAGCACGGACAGGAGCACAGATACGCAGTATTTT.

The chain has TRBV7-2 and TRBJ2-3; possible D gene TRBD2, 6 bases. The V and J ends lost 8 bases and 2 bases respectively, with 17 bases between them. Germline V gene data show CDR1 as SGHTA and CDR2 as FQGNSA. This CDR3 is 15 amino acids long. This chain's CDR3 is CASGSLGGNTDTQYF. In nucleotides, the CDR3 is TGTGCCAGCGGCTCCCTTGGGGGGAACACAGATACGCAGTATTTT.

The CDR3 nucleotides read TGCAGCGTTGCGGGTAACCAAGAGACCCAGTTCTTC. Translation gives CSVAGNQETQFF. The chain links TRBV29-1 to TRBJ2-5; D unclear. Matching the DNA end better, TRBJ2-1 makes the J call doubtful. This CDR3 has 12 residues. Germline CDR1 reads SQVTM; CDR2 reads ANQGSEA.

The V and J genes are TRBV20-1 and TRBJ2-7, with 9 positions matching TRBD1. With V trimmed by 6 bases and J by 7 bases, 13 bases remained unmatched. Per germline, CDR1 DFQATT and CDR2 SNEGSKA (reference sequence). This CDR3 contains 14 residues. The CDR3 region has the DNA TGCAGTGCCCCTGACAGGGGGAAATACAATGAGCAGTACTTC. The encoded protein is CSAPDRGKYNEQYF.

In its sample, this clonotype was seen once. The V call is TRBV24-1, the J call TRBJ2-3, with a tentative D call TRBD2 (5 bases). Germline values: CDR1 KGHDR, CDR2 SFDVKD. The CDR3 has 17 residues. V lost 4 bases and J 1 base, leaving 17 bases between the germline ends. CDR3 nucleotide sequence: TGTGCCACCAGTGACCCGCTTGGAGAGGGTGGCACAGATACGCAGTATTTT. Amino acid sequence: CATSDPLGEGGTDTQYF.

The V gene is TRBV18, the J gene TRBJ1-2, with a possible D match to TRBD1 (5 bases). The germline CDR1 and CDR2 sequences are KGHSH and LQKENI. The CDR3 totals 15 residues. V was shortened by 4 bases and J by 4 bases, with 16 bases between the two germline ends. The CDR3 bases are TGTGCCAGCTCACTAAACCCACAAGGGACCTATGGCTACACCTTC. It is translated as CASSLNPQGTYGYTF.

The chain carries TRBV4-3 and TRBJ2-7; tentatively, D is TRBD2 (6 bases). Germline-derived CDR1 and CDR2 are LGHNA and YSLEER. This CDR3 is built from 14 residues. Between the trimmed V and J ends, which lost 0 bases and 1 base, there was a span of 7 bases. The CDR3 reads CASSQETSSYEQYF. The CDR3 nucleotides read TGCGCCAGCAGCCAAGAGACTAGTTCCTACGAGCAGTACTTC.

V gene TRBV6-1 combines with J gene TRBJ2-1; no firm D call. This CDR3 is built from 15 residues. V lost 4 bases to trimming and J lost 1 base, with 11 bases between them. The germline V gene encodes CDR1 MNHNS and CDR2 SASEGT. CDR3 loop: CASSVSEGSYNEQFF. The CDR3, as DNA: TGTGCCAGCAGTGTTTCGGAAGGGTCCTACAATGAGCAGTTCTTC.